This T cell receptor beta chain derives from a study of beta chain features in type 1 diabetes. V was clipped by 4 bases and J by 7 bases; unmatched bases: 10. CDR1 and CDR2 from the germline V gene are SGHNT and YYREEE (reference sequence). The CDR3 extends over 14 amino acids. Every isolated RNA sample was fully reverse transcribed, so sequencing captured expressed TCRB transcripts. Method: immunoSEQ multiplex PCR; TCRdb's copy keeps in-frame clones and lacks some. The data hold approximately 250,000 clones, with approximately 24% observed a single time. Study findings and constraints: Comparison showed that naive, central memory and Treg TCRB repertoires appeared more similar among patients than among healthy donors. A moderate, significant TCRB CDR3 shortening appeared in type 1 diabetes across four CD4+ subsets.

This clone was detected only a few times. The antigen remains unidentified. The chain carries TRBV5-4 and TRBJ1-2, with 7 bases aligning to TRBD1. The specimen was naive CD4+ T cells from blood. The clonotype originates from a woman under 40 with type 1 diabetes. The CDR3 DNA is TGTGCCAGCAGCATCTACAGGGGTGGTGCTGGCTACACCTTC. It codes for CASSIYRGGAGYTF.